This TCR beta chain stems from a study of cytomegalovirus exposure and HLA in healthy donors. Findings and caveats of the study: Other equally common chains were less clonally expanded than HLA-associated TCR beta chains, a later analysis showed. Owing to their indistinguishability, certain V segments, notably TRBV6-2 and TRBV6-3, were excluded.

On this clone itself: Its target is unknown.

Primers: 60 Vbeta forward and 13 Jbeta reverse. The repertoire was sequenced with immunoSEQ multiplex PCR; TCRdb's copy has only in-frame clones and lacks some. The sample carries around 130,000 clones, around 65% recorded once. The CDR3 covers 12 residues. CDR1 and CDR2 from the germline V gene are MNHNS and SASEGT. After removal of 11 bases from V and 4 bases from J, the junction contained 4 bases not matched to a gene. This receptor was identified in a male donor in good health and CMV-seronegative. The sample taken for sequencing was PBMCs. This chain links TRBV6-1 with TRBJ2-7; 11 bases map to TRBD1. CDR3 amino acids: CAGGQGGYEQYF. The CDR3 DNA follows: TGTGCCGGGGGACAGGGGGGGTACGAGCAGTACTTC.